These 25 T cell receptor beta chains came from one sample sequenced in a study of T cell clonality in common variable immunodeficiency. Sequencing used immunoSEQ multiplex PCR; TCRdb keeps in-frame clones, though not all of them. The sample contains about 81,000 clones, none of them singletons. Input material: peripheral blood mononuclear cells. Every receptor here comes from a person between 18 and 75 years old in good health.

This clone was recorded at least ten times. The read ends 3 residues early relative to the CDR3; the germline J gene fills the gap. J is TRBJ1-1 and V is TRBV6-2 or TRBV6-3; D remains ambiguous. The CDR3 has 14 amino acids. V was clipped by 6 bases and J by 2 bases, with 13 bases between them. Germline V gives CDR1 MNHEY, CDR2 SVGEGT. CDR3 region: CASRRAGINTEAFF. CDR3 DNA (partial): TGTGCCAGCAGGAGGGCCGGAATTAACACTGAA.

This clone was recorded at least ten times. The CDR3 is cut off 3 residues early in the read; its end comes from the germline J gene. This chain uses TRBV20-1 with TRBJ2-5; TRBD2 might be the D (5 bases). CDR1 is DFQATT and CDR2 is SNEGSKA in the germline V gene (reference sequence). V was clipped by 5 bases and J by 7 bases, with 20 bases between them. The CDR3 totals 14 residues. The sequenced part of the CDR3 DNA is TGCAGTGCTTCACAGTCGACTACCGCGGGGACC. Its protein is CSASQSTTAGT. The full CDR3 sequence reads CSASQSTTAGTQYF.

On this clone itself: The CDR3 end is not reached by the read, which stops 3 residues before it; the germline J gene fills it in. The chain is built from TRBV29-1 and TRBJ2-5; 9 nucleotides agree with TRBD2. The CDR3 has 15 residues. Trimming removed 4 bases from V and 5 bases from J; junction bases left unmatched: 11. CDR1 is SQVTM and CDR2 is ANQGSEA in the germline V gene. The CDR3 is CSVGGGSGSTETQYF. The sequenced CDR3 bases are TGCAGCGTTGGGGGGGGTAGCGGGAGTACGGAGACC.

This clone occurred many times. The read ends 3 residues shy of where the CDR3 ends; the end is completed using the germline J gene. This sequence joins TRBV19 and TRBJ2-3; 9 positions match TRBD1. The CDR3 sequence is 15 residues long. V shed 6 bases, J shed 3 bases, and the junction held 7 bases outside the gene matches. Looked up from germline, CDR1 is LNHDA and CDR2 is SQIVND (reference sequence). The covered CDR3 bases are TGTGCCAGTAGAGAGACAGGGGGTTGGACAGATACG. Its translation: CASRETGGWTDT. The entire CDR3 protein reads CASRETGGWTDTQYF.

This clone was found many times. The read ends 3 residues early relative to the CDR3; the germline J gene fills the gap. The V and J genes are TRBV7-2 and TRBJ2-7, with TRBD1 as a possible D gene (5 bases). Trimming pared 5 bases from V and 4 bases from J, leaving 12 bases between. The CDR3 is made up of 13 amino acids. Germline CDR1 SGHTA, CDR2 FQGNSA. CDR3 DNA (partial): TGTGCCAGCAGCCAAGGGGTCCCTTACGAG. Its translation is CASSQGVPYE. The whole CDR3 protein reads CASSQGVPYEQYF.

This clone was recorded at least ten times. Read coverage stops 3 residues before the CDR3 terminus; the germline J gene supplies the remainder. This chain uses TRBV19 with TRBJ1-5; a weak D match, TRBD1 (6 bases). Germline CDR1 LNHDA, CDR2 SQIVND (reference sequence). The CDR3 runs 16 residues. V lost 6 bases and J lost 4, with 19 bases in between. The CDR3 sequence: CASRRAGAVRNQPQHF. The CDR3 bases that were read are TGTGCCAGTAGACGGGCAGGGGCCGTTCGTAATCAGCCC.

This clone showed up many times. Read coverage stops 3 residues before the CDR3 terminus; the germline J gene supplies the remainder. The rearrangement links TRBV7-2 to TRBJ2-7; D unclear. In germline, CDR1 is SGHTA, CDR2 FQGNSA. CDR3 size: 14 residues. V dropped 3 bases and J dropped 3 bases, with 12 bases sitting between them. The chain's CDR3 is CASSFQNDFYEQYF. The CDR3 bases that were read are TGTGCCAGCAGCTTCCAGAATGACTTCTACGAG. Supplemented by reference TRBV7-2 and TRBJ2-7, the full variable domain reads GAGVSQSPSNKVTEKGKDVELRCDPISGHTALYWYRQSLGQGLEFLIYFQGNSAPDKSGLPSDRFSAERTGGSVSTLTIQRTQQEDSAVYLCASSFQNDFYEQYFGPGTRLTVT.

This clone was recorded at least ten times. The missing CDR3 end, 3 residues past where the read stops, is filled in from the germline J gene. The J gene is TRBJ1-4, the V gene TRBV2, with 7 bases fitting TRBD1. The trim removed 6 bases at V and 2 bases at J, leaving 0 bases unmatched. The CDR3 is made up of 13 amino acids. In germline, CDR1 is SNHLY, CDR2 FYNNEI. The chain's CDR3 is CASRGGTNEKLFF. CDR3 DNA (partial): TGTGCCAGCAGAGGGGGCACTAATGAAAAA.

This clone was observed many times. The CDR3 end falls 3 residues outside the read, so it is completed with the germline J gene. This chain connects TRBV19 to TRBJ1-1; weak D call: TRBD1 (5 bases). Germline CDR1 is LNHDA and CDR2 is SQIVND (reference sequence). CDR3 length: 12 amino acids. This chain's CDR3 is CASSTSGGVAFF. The DNA read from the CDR3 is TGTGCCAGTAGTACCTCGGGGGGTGTC.

This clone was seen at least ten times. The missing CDR3 end, 3 residues past where the read stops, is filled in from the germline J gene. The chain recombines TRBV11-2 with TRBJ2-1; 9 positions match TRBD2. This CDR3 comprises 15 residues. Germline V lookup: CDR1 SGHAT, CDR2 FQNNGV. V gave up 6 bases and J gave up 7 bases; unmatched junction bases: 10. The sequenced part of the CDR3 DNA is TGTGCCAGCAGTTTTTCCGGGACTAGCCCTAATGAG. As protein: CASSFSGTSPNE. The entire CDR3 protein reads CASSFSGTSPNEQFF.

This clone showed up many times. The read terminates 3 residues ahead of where the CDR3 ends, so the germline J gene completes it. The chain combines TRBV12-3 or TRBV12-4 with TRBJ2-1, with 7 bases lining up with TRBD2. The V and J ends lost 5 bases and 8 bases, in that order; junction bases with no gene match: 12. CDR3 length equals 15 residues. CDR3 DNA (partial): TGTGCCAGCAGTCCCCGGGGGGAGGGACGGGATGAG. Its protein is CASSPRGEGRDE. The entire CDR3 reads CASSPRGEGRDEQFF.

This clone was counted at least ten times. Sequence at one end of the junction differs from germline and may be a read error. The sequenced part of the CDR3 DNA is TGTGCTAGCAGCTTAGAAAGGGACAGCTACGAG. Translation: CASSLERDSYE. The entire CDR3 protein reads CASSLERDSYEQYF. This chain uses TRBV7-7 with TRBJ2-7, with 7 bases matching TRBD1. The CDR3 end is not reached by the read, which stops 3 residues before it; the germline J gene fills it in. The CDR3 runs 14 residues. Germline V gene data show CDR1 as SSHAT and CDR2 as FNYEAQ (reference sequence).

This clone was detected many times. The read stops 3 residues short of the end of the CDR3; the missing end is completed from the germline J gene. The rearrangement joins TRBV11-2 to TRBJ2-1, with TRBD2 identical over 10 bases. The CDR3 totals 15 residues. With V trimmed by 1 base and J by 7 bases, 4 bases remained unmatched. From germline, CDR1 is SGHAT and CDR2 FQNNGV. CDR3 bases read: TGTGCCAGCAGCTTAGTAGCGGGAGGATCTAATGAG. Amino acids: CASSLVAGGSNE. The whole CDR3 protein is CASSLVAGGSNEQFF.

This clone was recorded at least ten times. The sequence runs out 3 residues before the end of the CDR3; the remainder is reconstructed from the germline J gene. The gene calls are TRBV7-3 and TRBJ1-4, with D tentatively TRBD1 (6 bases). CDR3 size: 14 residues. The V and J ends lost 1 base and 10 bases respectively, with 13 bases between them. The germline gives CDR1 SGHTA, CDR2 FQGTGA. The CDR3 reads CASSLKDRMGKLFF. The covered CDR3 bases are TGTGCCAGCAGCTTAAAAGACAGGATGGGAAAA.

This clone has at least ten counts. Read coverage stops 3 residues before the CDR3 terminus; the germline J gene supplies the remainder. The V gene is TRBV5-1, the J gene TRBJ2-3; D might be TRBD1 (5 bases). The CDR3 spans 17 residues. Deletions cut 1 base from V and 3 bases from J, with 18 bases between. Germline V gene data show CDR1 as SGHRS and CDR2 as YFSETQ. The CDR3 here is CASSLSPQAASTDTQYF. CDR3 DNA, as far as it was read: TGCGCCAGCAGCTTGTCCCCACAGGCCGCGAGTACAGATACG.

This clone was seen at least ten times. Read coverage stops 3 residues before the CDR3 terminus; the germline J gene supplies the remainder. This sequence joins TRBV5-1 and TRBJ1-6, with TRBD1 identical over 9 bases. V was pared by 5 bases and J by 10 bases, with 7 bases of the junction left unmatched. The CDR3 is made up of 14 amino acids. Germline CDR1 reads SGHRS; CDR2 reads YFSETQ. The covered CDR3 bases are TGCGCCAGCAGTTGGGACAGGGTTCGGTCACCC. As protein: CASSWDRVRSP. From start to end, the CDR3 is CASSWDRVRSPLHF.

This clone was detected ten times or more. Germline is not matched at one junction end, which may reflect a read error. The read finishes 3 residues shy of the CDR3 end, and the germline J gene is used to complete it. This chain joins TRBV4-2 and TRBJ1-2, with no clear D. This CDR3 is built from 14 residues. The V gene's germline CDR1 is LGHNA and CDR2 YNFKEQ. The sequenced part of the CDR3 DNA is TGCGCCAGCAGCCAAGATATATTAGGGTATGGC. This codes for CASSQDILGYG. The full-length CDR3 reads as CASSQDILGYGYTF.

This clone was seen ten or more times. The read terminates 3 residues before the CDR3 end, so the remaining end is supplied by the germline J gene. This chain uses TRBV7-8 with TRBJ2-1; TRBD2 is a possible D gene (6 bases). The CDR3 covers 17 residues. The germline V gene encodes CDR1 SGHVS and CDR2 FQNEAQ. V dropped 5 bases and J dropped 5 bases, with 22 bases sitting between them. The sequenced part of the CDR3 DNA is TGTGCCAGCAGCGACCCTGTGGTCGGCGGGAAGCACAATGAG. It yields the protein CASSDPVVGGKHNE. In full, the CDR3 reads CASSDPVVGGKHNEQFF.

This clone has at least ten counts. Read data end 3 residues before the CDR3 end; the end is taken from the germline J gene. V is TRBV2 and J is TRBJ2-1; 10 bases map to TRBD2. With V trimmed by 7 bases and J by 8 bases, 14 bases remained unmatched. Germline V gives CDR1 SNHLY, CDR2 FYNNEI. The CDR3 is 16 amino acids. The CDR3 spells CASTRASGSKLYEQFF. The DNA read from the CDR3 is TGTGCCAGCACACGGGCTAGCGGGAGTAAGTTGTATGAG.

In this sample, this clone turned up many times. The read is 3 residues too short to cover the CDR3 end, so that end is filled in from the germline J gene. This chain links TRBV5-8 with TRBJ2-3, with D perhaps TRBD2 (6 bases). Trimming left V 0 bases short and J 4 bases short, with 12 bases between. CDR3 size: 15 residues. Germline loops: CDR1 SGHTS, CDR2 YDEGEE. CDR3 DNA, as far as it was read: TGTGCCAGCAGCTTGGACGGCGGGATTTCAGATACG. Translation gives CASSLDGGISDT. The whole CDR3 region reads CASSLDGGISDTQYF.

At least ten counts were recorded for this clone. From the germline J gene comes the end of the CDR3, since the read stops 3 residues before it. The J gene is TRBJ2-7, the V gene TRBV7-2; TRBD1 is a possible D gene (5 bases). Looked up from germline, CDR1 is SGHTA and CDR2 is FQGNSA. The CDR3 is 15 amino acids. Deletions cut 2 bases from V and 2 bases from J, with 13 bases between. CDR3 DNA (partial): TGTGCCAGCAGCTTAAGGGGTGGTAGGGCCTACGAG. Translation gives CASSLRGGRAYE. The whole CDR3 sequence reads CASSLRGGRAYEQYF.

Ten or more counts support this clone. The read ends 3 residues shy of where the CDR3 ends; the end is completed using the germline J gene. The chain is built from TRBV6-2 or TRBV6-3 and TRBJ2-7; no clear D gene. V dropped 2 bases and J dropped 5 bases, with 13 bases sitting between them. The CDR3 consists of 14 residues. Germline V CDR1 and CDR2: MNHEY, SVGEGT. The CDR3 DNA, read in part, is TGTGCCAGCAGTTACGTTCAGACTCGCCACGAG. As protein: CASSYVQTRHE. The whole CDR3 region reads CASSYVQTRHEQYF.

This clone has a count of ten or more. The read ends 3 residues before the CDR3 terminus; that terminus is restored from the germline J gene. The chain is built from TRBV10-3 and TRBJ2-3; TRBD2 matches 7 bases. V lost 9 bases and J lost 6; bases outside the gene matches: 6. The CDR3 covers 12 residues. The germline V gene encodes CDR1 ENHRY and CDR2 SYGVKD. The covered CDR3 bases are TGTGCCATGAGCGGGGCCGGTGATACG. Protein sequence: CAMSGAGDT. The entire CDR3 reads CAMSGAGDTQYF.

This clone has at least ten counts. The read stops 3 residues short of the end of the CDR3; the missing end is completed from the germline J gene. V is TRBV19 and J is TRBJ1-3; TRBD1 matches at 7 bases. V lost 3 bases and J lost 4; bases outside the gene matches: 3. In germline, CDR1 is LNHDA, CDR2 SQIVND (reference sequence). The length of the CDR3 is 14 residues. This CDR3 is CASSMTGTGNTIYF. CDR3 DNA (partial): TGTGCCAGTAGTATGACAGGGACCGGAAACACC.

This clone was observed at least ten times. A read error may account for a junction end that differs from germline. The read finishes 3 residues shy of the CDR3 end, and the germline J gene is used to complete it. This sample includes further DNA sequences coding for the same CDR3. This sequence joins TRBV20-1 and TRBJ2-3, with D tentatively TRBD2 (6 bases). Germline assignment: CDR1 DFQATT and CDR2 SNEGSKA (reference sequence). The CDR3 spans 16 residues. Incomplete CDR3 DNA: TGCAGTGCAGCGTCTAGCGCAATAGACGGCACTGATACG. Protein: CSAASSAIDGTDT. In full, the CDR3 is CSAASSAIDGTDTQYF.